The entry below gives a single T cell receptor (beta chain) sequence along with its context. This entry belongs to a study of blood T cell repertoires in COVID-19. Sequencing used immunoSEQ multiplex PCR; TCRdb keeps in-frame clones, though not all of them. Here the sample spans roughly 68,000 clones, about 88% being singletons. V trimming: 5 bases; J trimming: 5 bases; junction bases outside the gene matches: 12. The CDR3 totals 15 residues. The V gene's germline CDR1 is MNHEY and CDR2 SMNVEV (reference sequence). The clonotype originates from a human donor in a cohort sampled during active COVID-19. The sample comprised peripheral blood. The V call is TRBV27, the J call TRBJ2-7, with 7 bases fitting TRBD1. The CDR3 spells CASSRGDSRRHEQYF. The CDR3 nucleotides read TGTGCCAGCAGTCGAGGGGACAGTCGCCGCCACGAGCAGTACTTC.